This TCR beta chain comes out of a study of cytomegalovirus exposure and HLA in healthy donors. The germline V and J ends were trimmed by 1 base and 3 bases, with 13 bases remaining between them. CDR3 length equals 16 residues. Germline V gene sequence: CDR1 SGHTA, CDR2 FQGNSA. The PCR employed 60 Vbeta primers together with 13 Jbeta primers. The repertoire was sequenced with immunoSEQ multiplex PCR; TCRdb's copy has only in-frame clones and lacks some. Of about 120,000 clones in the sample, about 76% were seen once. This chain connects TRBV7-2 to TRBJ1-5; possibly TRBD1 for D (6 bases). Specimen: PBMCs. The source of this sequence is a woman in her twenties or thirties in good health and CMV-seronegative. Here the CDR3 DNA reads TGTGCCAGCAGCTTAGTACAGGGCAGCCTCAATCAGCCCCAGCATTTT. Its translation is CASSLVQGSLNQPQHF.